This T cell receptor (beta chain) was identified in a study of blood T cell repertoires in COVID-19. This clone was seen more than once but under ten times. Authors' data handling: Amplified reference gene primers provided the basis for estimating nucleated cell counts. Produced via immunoSEQ multiplex PCR; TCRdb's table is partial and in-frame only. The V and J calls and clone size come from that table; D and trimming were worked out from the DNA. The sample includes some 120,000 clones, about 80% of them seen just once. V lost 5 bases and J lost 4; bases outside the gene matches: 4. Germline CDR1 and CDR2: LNHDA and SQIVND (reference sequence). This CDR3 region has 13 residues.

The genes are TRBV19 and TRBJ2-7; 8 bases match TRBD1. Sequenced input: peripheral blood. This receptor was identified in a man aged 60 to 69 with acute or convalescent COVID-19. The CDR3 spells CASSEDREYEQYF. In DNA, the CDR3 is TGTGCCAGTAGTGAGGACAGGGAGTACGAGCAGTACTTC.